A single sample is the source of the 27 T cell receptor beta chains below, sequenced in a study of shared clonotypes between healthy human individuals. Repertoires were generated with immunoSEQ multiplex PCR, while TCRdb's copy carries only in-frame clones and drops some. Among 2,500,000 or so clones listed, just under 95% were seen once. Sequenced sample: naive CD4+ T cells from PBMCs. The sample's subset: CD45RA+ positively selected. These receptors all stem from a young man in good health. Some clones in this sample may be carry-over from other donors' samples.

Notes on this clone: The sample contains more than one DNA sequence encoding this CDR3. J is TRBJ1-1 and V is TRBV28; the D is unclear. CDR1 is MDHEN, CDR2 SYDVKM, per germline. CDR3 length equals 10 residues. The V end was cut by 6 bases, the J end by 3 bases, with 2 bases between. The DNA for the CDR3 is TGTGCCAGCAGGGACACTGAAGCTTTCTTT. This gives the protein CASRDTEAFF.

The chain links TRBV14 to TRBJ2-5; 8 nucleotides line up with TRBD1. The V and J ends lost 4 bases and 3 bases, in that order; junction bases with no gene match: 10. Germline V lookup: CDR1 SGHDN, CDR2 FVKESK. The CDR3 is 16 amino acids. CDR3 sequence (DNA): TGTGCCAGCAGCCCGCTCGGCAGGGGGCGTGAAGAGACCCAGTACTTC. Its protein is CASSPLGRGREETQYF.

V is TRBV6-6 and J is TRBJ1-1; D not certain. The V and J ends lost 5 bases and 4 bases respectively, with 14 bases between them. CDR3 length equals 14 residues. From germline, CDR1 is MNHNY and CDR2 SVGAGI (reference sequence). CDR3 in DNA: TGTGCCAGCAGTAGGGTCGTGGGTGGCACTGAAGCTTTCTTT. It encodes CASSRVVGGTEAFF.

The chain carries TRBV28 and TRBJ2-5; D gene unclear. The CDR3 is made up of 13 amino acids. Trimming took 6 bases from V and 4 from J, leaving 12 bases between them. CDR1 MDHEN and CDR2 SYDVKM come from the germline V gene. The CDR3 nucleotides read TGTGCCAGCAGCCCCAGGCCCTTAGAGACCCAGTACTTC. It encodes CASSPRPLETQYF. Full variable domain (missing parts from reference TRBV28 and TRBJ2-5): DVKVTQSSRYLVKRTGEKVFLECVQDMDHENMFWYRQDPGLGLRLIYFSYDVKMKEKGDIPEGYSVSREKKERFSLILESASTNQTSMYLCASSPRPLETQYFGPGTRLLVL.

The chain employs TRBV19 and TRBJ1-2; D might be TRBD1 (5 bases). From germline, CDR1 is LNHDA and CDR2 SQIVND (reference sequence). The CDR3 covers 16 residues. Between the trimmed V and J ends, which lost 4 bases and 5 bases, there was a span of 20 bases. CDR3 residues: CASSTFNRDRRYGYTF. The CDR3 DNA reads as TGTGCCAGTAGTACATTTAATAGGGACCGGCGATATGGCTACACCTTC.

The genes are TRBV10-1 and TRBJ1-5; the match to TRBD1 covers 10 bases. The CDR3 extends over 18 amino acids. Per germline, CDR1 WNHNN and CDR2 SYGVQD (reference sequence). V shed 1 base, J shed 4 bases, and the junction held 10 bases outside the gene matches. CDR3 nucleotides: TGCGCCAGCAGTGAGTTTACCGGGACAGGGGACCCAAATCAGCCCCAGCATTTT. Translated, it gives CASSEFTGTGDPNQPQHF.

V usage is TRBV4-1 and J usage is TRBJ2-3; 12 bases align to TRBD2. Germline V gives CDR1 MGHRA, CDR2 YSYEKL. The J segment lost 5 bases and the V segment lost 0 bases, leaving 6 bases of the junction unmatched. The CDR3 loop spans 17 amino acids. CDR3 loop: CASSQERLAGGGDTQYF. Here the CDR3 DNA reads TGCGCCAGCAGCCAAGAACGGCTAGCGGGAGGGGGAGATACGCAGTATTTT.

This chain links TRBV27 with TRBJ1-4; 7 bases align to TRBD1. Germline CDR1 reads MNHEY; CDR2 reads SMNVEV (reference sequence). Trimming removed 5 bases from V and 8 bases from J; junction bases left unmatched: 8. CDR3 length: 14 amino acids. The CDR3 sequence is CASSGLQGREKLFF. The CDR3 DNA is TGTGCCAGCAGTGGGTTACAGGGGAGGGAAAAACTGTTTTTT.

The chain links TRBV5-1 to TRBJ2-1, with 8 bases identical to TRBD1. Unmatched junction bases numbered 9, after V lost 0 bases and J lost 7 bases. This CDR3 spans 16 amino acids. CDR1 and CDR2 (germline): SGHRS, YFSETQ. The CDR3 DNA sequence: TGCGCCAGCAGCTTGGTCTACCAGGGGGCATCAAATGAGCAGTTCTTC. This sequence encodes CASSLVYQGASNEQFF.

The chain has TRBV10-3 and TRBJ2-1; 9 bases agree with TRBD2. The CDR3 has 13 residues. Per the germline V gene, CDR1 is ENHRY and CDR2 is SYGVKD. After removal of 10 bases from V and 4 bases from J, the junction contained 5 bases not matched to a gene. CDR3 protein: CATMTSGYNEQFF. CDR3 DNA: TGTGCCACCATGACTAGCGGATACAATGAGCAGTTCTTC.

The V and J genes are TRBV5-1 and TRBJ2-1; D gene ambiguous. Germline CDR1 is SGHRS and CDR2 is YFSETQ. The V gene lost 0 bases and the J gene lost 8 bases, with 12 bases spanning the gap. This CDR3 contains 14 residues. The CDR3 is CASSLEASSDEQFF. The CDR3 DNA sequence: TGCGCCAGCAGCTTGGAAGCTAGTTCGGATGAGCAGTTCTTC.

The chain is built from TRBV9 and TRBJ2-5; D assignment may be TRBD1 or TRBD2 (5 bases each). In germline, CDR1 is SGDLS, CDR2 YYNGEE. V was cut by 4 bases and J by 4 bases, with 23 bases left in between. CDR3 length: 17 amino acids. CDR3 amino acids: CASSINPGTGGAETQYF. The DNA of the CDR3 is TGTGCCAGCAGCATAAACCCCGGGACGGGTGGGGCAGAGACCCAGTACTTC.

This chain uses TRBV5-1 with TRBJ1-2; no firm D call. Germline V gene sequence: CDR1 SGHRS, CDR2 YFSETQ. The CDR3 length is 14 residues. Deletions cut 0 bases from V and 4 bases from J, with 10 bases between. In DNA, the CDR3 is TGCGCCAGCAGCTTGGCCCCCGATCTCTATGGCTACACCTTC. Its protein product is CASSLAPDLYGYTF. The full variable domain, in which reference TRBV5-1 and TRBJ1-2 provide the parts outside the CDR3, is KAGVTQTPRYLIKTRGQQVTLSCSPISGHRSVSWYQQTPGQGLQFLFEYFSETQRNKGNFPGRFSGRQFSNSRSEMNVSTLELGDSALYLCASSLAPDLYGYTFGSGTRLTVV.

CDR3 nucleotide sequence: TGCGCCAGCAGCCTTGCGGGACAGGGAGGCTACGAGCAGTACTTC. Its translation is CASSLAGQGGYEQYF. This chain uses TRBV4-3 with TRBJ2-7, with 9 nucleotides matching TRBD1. CDR1 LGHNA and CDR2 YSLEER come from the germline V gene. The V gene end was trimmed by 4 bases and the J gene end by 3 bases; junction bases not matched to a gene: 7. The CDR3 length is 15 residues.

V and J are TRBV9 and TRBJ2-5; TRBD1 might be the D (5 bases). Trimming took off 0 bases at V and 4 bases at J, with 16 bases between the two ends. Germline CDR1 reads SGDLS; CDR2 reads YYNGEE. The CDR3 totals 16 residues. The CDR3 reads CASSVDLLAGRETQYF. Here the CDR3 DNA reads TGTGCCAGCAGCGTAGATCTTCTGGCAGGGCGAGAGACCCAGTACTTC.

The chain employs TRBV5-4 and TRBJ2-7; 9 bases match TRBD2. J was trimmed by 3 bases and V by 1 base; bases with no gene match: 14. The CDR3 is made up of 18 amino acids. Germline assignment: CDR1 SGHNT and CDR2 YYREEE (reference sequence). The CDR3 sequence: CASSLSSGGRAGNYEQYF. CDR3 nucleotides: TGTGCCAGCAGCTTGAGTTCCGGCGGGAGGGCCGGCAACTACGAGCAGTACTTC.

This clone was seen just once. The gene calls are TRBV28 and TRBJ1-1, with a tentative D call TRBD1 (6 bases). The germline V gene has CDR1 MDHEN and CDR2 SYDVKM. The V and J ends lost 6 bases and 5 bases respectively, with 13 bases between them. The CDR3 is made up of 13 amino acids. CDR3 bases: TGTGCCAGCAGCCACAGGGTCCGGACTGAAGCTTTCTTT. Protein: CASSHRVRTEAFF. Full variable domain (missing parts from reference TRBV28 and TRBJ1-1): DVKVTQSSRYLVKRTGEKVFLECVQDMDHENMFWYRQDPGLGLRLIYFSYDVKMKEKGDIPEGYSVSREKKERFSLILESASTNQTSMYLCASSHRVRTEAFFGQGTRLTVV.

This clone was seen once. This same CDR3 is encoded by further DNA sequences in the sample. The chain carries TRBV7-6 and TRBJ2-2, with 7 bases fitting TRBD2. J was trimmed by 0 bases and V by 1 base; bases with no gene match: 5. The CDR3 has 17 residues. Germline V gives CDR1 SGHVS, CDR2 FNYEAQ. CDR3 sequence reads: CASSLEAAGANTGELFF. The CDR3 DNA is TGTGCCAGCAGCTTAGAAGCGGCGGGGGCGAACACCGGGGAGCTGTTTTTT.

This chain links TRBV7-9 with TRBJ2-2, with D perhaps matching TRBD2 (6 bases). The CDR3 is 15 residues long. The V gene's germline CDR1 is SEHNR and CDR2 FQNEAQ (reference sequence). Trimming removed 5 bases at V and 6 bases at J, with 16 bases between. Here the CDR3 reads CASSQRAGTPGELFF. The CDR3 DNA reads as TGTGCCAGCAGCCAAAGAGCCGGGACTCCCGGGGAGCTGTTTTTT.

Written as DNA, the CDR3 is TGTGCCACCACAGACAGGGGAGAAACTGAAGCTTTCTTT. The encoded protein is CATTDRGETEAFF. V gene TRBV19 combines with J gene TRBJ1-1, with TRBD1 identical over 8 bases. CDR1 and CDR2 from the germline V gene are LNHDA and SQIVND (reference sequence). The ends lost 10 bases at V and 5 bases at J; junction bases unmatched: 9. The CDR3 loop spans 13 amino acids.

J is TRBJ2-1 and V is TRBV13, with 8 bases aligning to TRBD2. Germline V CDR1 and CDR2: PRHDT, FYEKMQ (reference sequence). CDR3 length: 17 amino acids. The trim removed 5 bases at V and 8 bases at J, leaving 17 bases unmatched. CDR3 protein: CASSPPTASGRRYEQFF. The CDR3 DNA reads as TGTGCCAGCAGCCCGCCCACGGCCAGCGGGAGAAGATATGAGCAGTTCTTC.

CDR3 nucleotide sequence: TGTGCCAGTAGCGCCCTAGGTGACAGGGGCTACGAGCAGTACTTC. Its translation is CASSALGDRGYEQYF. The V call is TRBV19, the J call TRBJ2-7; 8 nucleotides agree with TRBD1. CDR1 is LNHDA and CDR2 is SQIVND in the germline V gene (reference sequence). V was pared by 6 bases and J by 3 bases, with 10 bases of the junction left unmatched. The CDR3 consists of 15 residues.

Notes on this clone: Other DNA sequences in the sample encode the same CDR3. CDR3 bases: TGTGCCAGCAGCCTAGGAGATACGCAGTATTTT. Translation: CASSLGDTQYF. V usage is TRBV2 and J usage is TRBJ2-3; D is unclear. The CDR3 has 11 residues. Per the germline V gene, CDR1 is SNHLY and CDR2 is FYNNEI. Between the trimmed V and J ends, which lost 6 bases and 5 bases, there was a span of 6 bases. Supplemented by reference TRBV2 and TRBJ2-3, the full variable domain reads EPEVTQTPSHQVTQMGQEVILRCVPISNHLYFYWYRQILGQKVEFLVSFYNNEISEKSEIFDDQFSVERPDGSNFTLKIRSTKLEDSAMYFCASSLGDTQYFGPGTRLTVL.

Comment on this clone: At the DNA level, this CDR3 is encoded by other sequences in the same sample as well. The chain links TRBV10-3 to TRBJ1-4, with D unclear. Trimming pared 4 bases from V and 8 bases from J, leaving 5 bases between. The germline V gene encodes CDR1 ENHRY and CDR2 SYGVKD. This CDR3 contains 11 residues. Written as DNA, the CDR3 is TGTGCCATCAGTGCGGGGGAAAAACTGTTTTTT. Amino acids: CAISAGEKLFF.

This clone was picked up a small number of times. The J gene is TRBJ1-4, the V gene TRBV28; unclear D gene. With 3 bases removed from V and 8 bases from J, the gap between germline ends came to 7 bases. The germline V gene has CDR1 MDHEN and CDR2 SYDVKM. The CDR3 is 12 amino acids. The CDR3 DNA sequence: TGTGCCAGCAGTTTCGTGGGAGAAAAACTGTTTTTT. This gives the protein CASSFVGEKLFF.

V gene TRBV23-1 combines with J gene TRBJ2-7; 10 bases agree with TRBD1. TRBV23-1 is an ORF; its function is uncertain. The V gene end was trimmed by 8 bases and the J gene end by 4 bases; junction bases not matched to a gene: 11. The CDR3 has 15 residues. CDR3 coding DNA: TGCGCCAGCGGACAGCCGACAGGGGGCGCGTACGAGCAGTACTTC. It encodes CASGQPTGGAYEQYF.

This rearrangement joins TRBV29-1 to TRBJ1-2, with 7 bases fitting TRBD1. Trimming took 2 bases from V and 2 from J; bases not matched to a gene: 2. CDR3 length: 13 residues. CDR1 and CDR2 (germline): SQVTM, ANQGSEA. This chain's CDR3 is CSVETGENYGYTF. The CDR3 bases are TGCAGCGTTGAAACAGGGGAGAACTATGGCTACACCTTC.